Sequencing of this TCR beta chain was carried out in a study of memory CD4+ T cells and cytomegalovirus serostatus. The sort gate was single viable CD3+CD4+CD8-CD45RO+ cells for memory CD4+ T cells. Authors' methods: Out-of-frame sequences were removed, leaving around 2,000,000 distinct TCRbeta sequences. Only in-frame clones appear in the TCRdb table, and some are missing; sequencing was by immunoSEQ multiplex PCR. V, J and clone size reflect that table, while D and trimming were determined from the DNA. Of about 29,000 clones listed, about 80% were seen once; the top ten hold under 0.85%. The sample was memory CD4+ T cells from blood. This TCR derives from an adult in good health and CMV-seronegative.

DNA of the CDR3: TGCGCCAGCAGCCAAGATCAGGGGTACTATGGCTACACCTTC. It codes for CASSQDQGYYGYTF. V and J are TRBV4-3 and TRBJ1-2; TRBD1 is a possible D gene (6 bases). Germline CDR1 is LGHNA and CDR2 is YSLEER. The V end lost 0 bases, the J end lost 3 bases, and 8 bases lay between the germline ends. The CDR3 is 14 residues long.